This TCR beta chain was captured in a study of control samples from healthy donors and cancer patients (dated by TCRdb to 2018 to 2021). V and J are truncated by 5 bases and 7 bases respectively, leaving an intervening sequence of 15 bases. The CDR3 covers 13 residues, taking in both the cysteine and the phenylalanine. CDR3 DNA only is kept here, 39 bases in frame from base 1. Based on the germline V gene, the CDR1 and CDR2 sequences are SGHAT and FQNNGV. As regards this clone: Its specific antigen is unknown. Base qualities were left out, and no much larger clone turns up one base away.

The method was the immunoSEQ multiplex PCR assay. This is the immuneACCESS table as TCRdb keeps it, with only in-frame sequences that have V and J called. A part of the clones is gone; compared with another copy, unresolved V genes explain less than half, and the rest is unexplained. Here the sample has fewer than 90,000 clones; 84% occur a single time. The top ten constitute 28% of the sample. The sequenced material came from blood. The TCR originated in a man aged 45-60 years in good health. The chain is made from TRBV11-2 and TRBJ2-7; the D call is tentative, TRBD1 or TRBD2, as each matches 6 bases. The CDR3 region: CASSHPGAREQYF. The DNA is as follows: TGTGCCAGCAGCCACCCGGGGGCTCGGGAGCAGTACTTC.